Listed below are T cell receptor beta chains from one sample, sequenced in a study of post-analysis software for immune sequencing data. TCRdb re-derived calls from the PCR reads in MiXCR, one entry per CDR3 protein. This sample has over 250,000 distinct CDR3 sequences, with 36% found just once. Material for sequencing was blood. These receptors were collected from a girl aged 10 to 17 with multiple sclerosis. CDR3s include the opening cysteine and the closing phenylalanine or tryptophan.

TRBV7-3	TRBJ2-4	CASSLTGENIQYF
TRBV7-9	TRBJ2-1	CASSLRDYPLSFHNEQFF
TRBV6-5	TRBJ2-1	CASTWTSGNPPGEQFF
TRBV7-3	TRBJ1-6	CASSLSTSSPLHF
TRBV28	TRBJ1-3	CASRLGGPSSGNTIYF
TRBV30	TRBJ2-2	CAWRPRDGDTGELFF
TRBV25-1	TRBJ1-5	CASSERSAAEQPQHF
TRBV27	TRBJ1-1	CASSSRTGDFPAFF
TRBV20-1	TRBJ1-5	CSATRQGDQPQHF
TRBV12-3/TRBV12-4	TRBJ1-1	CASSAGAYGTEAFF
TRBV3-1	TRBJ2-5	CASSQEASGGFETQYF
TRBV28	TRBJ2-1	CASRVSGGRSYNEQFF
TRBV15	TRBJ2-5	CATSRGQGEVETQYF
TRBV20-1	TRBJ2-7	CSAAGQGHEQYF
TRBV19	TRBJ1-5	CATRTTGGPIGNQPQHF
TRBV7-2	TRBJ2-1	CASSLVGGHPFF
TRBV6-5	TRBJ2-1	CASIGQGRNEQFF
TRBV20-1	TRBJ1-2	CSARGNRVVDGYTF
TRBV14	TRBJ1-1	CASSQANRLTEAFF
TRBV12-3/TRBV12-4	TRBJ2-6	CASSPTALPGGVLTF
TRBV5-1	TRBJ2-3	CASSLAPGGTSGRLLDTQYF
TRBV20-1	TRBJ1-6	CSARDHVQGAFNSPLHF